One and the same sample provided the 9 T cell receptor beta chains below, sequenced in a study of CD8+ T cells in alopecia areata. Sequencing used cDNA as its template, made by extracting RNA and reverse transcribing it. Assay used: immunoSEQ multiplex PCR; TCRdb lists only in-frame clones, some missing. The sample includes about 120,000 clones, around two fifths of them seen just once. Sequences were obtained from CD4+ T cells sorted from blood. The receptors were gathered from a human donor with alopecia areata.

The chain uses TRBV10-2 and TRBJ2-3; 8 bases fit TRBD2. V shed 4 bases and J 0 bases; nucleotides not matched to a gene: 0. Germline values: CDR1 WSHSY, CDR2 SAAADI. This CDR3 is 14 amino acids long. The CDR3 sequence is CASSVAGSTDTQYF. The CDR3 region has the DNA TGCGCCAGCAGTGTAGCGGGAAGCACAGATACGCAGTATTTT.

The chain recombines TRBV2 with TRBJ2-2; D unclear. The ends were cut back, 5 bases at V and 3 bases at J, with 13 bases in the middle. The CDR3 loop spans 15 amino acids. The V gene's germline CDR1 is SNHLY and CDR2 FYNNEI. CDR3 sequence (DNA): TGTGCCAGCAGTATGCGACGAACCTACACCGGGGAGCTGTTTTTT. It encodes CASSMRRTYTGELFF.

This clone was counted between two and nine times. The chain employs TRBV30 and TRBJ1-1, with D unresolved. V lost 4 bases, J lost 0 bases, and 18 bases lay in between. Per germline, CDR1 GTSNPN and CDR2 SVGIG (reference sequence). The CDR3 runs to 16 residues. In DNA, the CDR3 is TGTGCCTGGACCCACCTGAACCCCCTTTTGAACACTGAAGCTTTCTTT. This encodes CAWTHLNPLLNTEAFF. The whole variable domain, filled in from reference TRBV30 and TRBJ1-1, reads SQTIHQWPATLVQPVGSPLSLECTVEGTSNPNLYWYRQAAGRGLQLLFYSVGIGQISSEVPQNLSASRPQDRQFILSSKKLLLSDSGFYLCAWTHLNPLLNTEAFFGQGTRLTVV.

This clone occurred once. The chain recombines TRBV29-1 with TRBJ1-5; tentatively, D is TRBD1 (6 bases). The CDR3 covers 13 residues. Germline assignment: CDR1 SQVTM and CDR2 ANQGSEA. Trimming took off 6 bases at V and 2 bases at J, with 11 bases between the two ends. The chain's CDR3 is CSVEQGRNQPQHF. CDR3 nucleotides: TGCAGCGTCGAACAGGGTCGCAATCAGCCCCAGCATTTT. The full variable domain, completed using reference TRBV29-1 and TRBJ1-5, is SAVISQKPSRDICQRGTSLTIQCQVDSQVTMMFWYRQQPGQSLTLIATANQGSEATYESGFVIDKFPISRPNLTFSTLTVSNMSPEDSSIYLCSVEQGRNQPQHFGDGTRLSIL.

V usage is TRBV13 and J usage is TRBJ2-5; D ambiguous. Looked up from germline, CDR1 is PRHDT and CDR2 is FYEKMQ (reference sequence). The V end was cut by 4 bases, the J end by 2 bases, with 20 bases between. The CDR3 covers 17 residues. The CDR3 spells CASSSRRFREWQETQYF. The CDR3 coding sequence is TGTGCCAGCAGCTCCCGCAGATTTCGAGAGTGGCAAGAGACCCAGTACTTC.

This clone was counted a few times. The chain is built from TRBV19 and TRBJ2-5, with D unresolved. With 3 bases removed from V and 4 bases from J, the gap between germline ends came to 15 bases. Germline CDR1 reads LNHDA; CDR2 reads SQIVND (reference sequence). This CDR3 comprises 15 residues. The CDR3 DNA sequence: TGTGCCAGTAGTATTTCGTCAGGTTTGGGAGAGACCCAGTACTTC. Amino acid sequence: CASSISSGLGETQYF.

This chain joins TRBV5-1 and TRBJ2-7; D is unresolved. Trimming cost V 0 bases and J 2 bases, with 9 bases left between them. From germline, CDR1 is SGHRS and CDR2 YFSETQ. CDR3 size: 14 residues. CDR3: CASSLEGSPYEQYF. The CDR3, as DNA: TGCGCCAGCAGCTTGGAAGGCTCCCCCTACGAGCAGTACTTC. Full variable domain (outside the CDR3, taken from reference TRBV5-1 and TRBJ2-7): KAGVTQTPRYLIKTRGQQVTLSCSPISGHRSVSWYQQTPGQGLQFLFEYFSETQRNKGNFPGRFSGRQFSNSRSEMNVSTLELGDSALYLCASSLEGSPYEQYFGPGTRLTVT.

This clone was found a few times. J is TRBJ2-7 and V is TRBV18, with TRBD1 as a possible D gene (5 bases). V shed 0 bases and J shed 6 bases, with 6 bases lying between them. The germline V gene encodes CDR1 KGHSH and CDR2 LQKENI. CDR3 length equals 12 residues. The CDR3: CASSPPGVEQYF. CDR3 DNA: TGTGCCAGCTCACCACCAGGGGTCGAGCAGTACTTC.

This clone occurred once. The chain uses TRBV29-1 and TRBJ2-3; 12 nucleotides match TRBD2. Germline values: CDR1 SQVTM, CDR2 ANQGSEA. The CDR3 totals 15 residues. V trimming: 5 bases; J trimming: 2 bases; junction bases outside the gene matches: 5. The CDR3 here is CSVHTSGGHTDTQYF. The CDR3 nucleotides are TGCAGCGTTCATACTAGCGGGGGGCACACAGATACGCAGTATTTT.